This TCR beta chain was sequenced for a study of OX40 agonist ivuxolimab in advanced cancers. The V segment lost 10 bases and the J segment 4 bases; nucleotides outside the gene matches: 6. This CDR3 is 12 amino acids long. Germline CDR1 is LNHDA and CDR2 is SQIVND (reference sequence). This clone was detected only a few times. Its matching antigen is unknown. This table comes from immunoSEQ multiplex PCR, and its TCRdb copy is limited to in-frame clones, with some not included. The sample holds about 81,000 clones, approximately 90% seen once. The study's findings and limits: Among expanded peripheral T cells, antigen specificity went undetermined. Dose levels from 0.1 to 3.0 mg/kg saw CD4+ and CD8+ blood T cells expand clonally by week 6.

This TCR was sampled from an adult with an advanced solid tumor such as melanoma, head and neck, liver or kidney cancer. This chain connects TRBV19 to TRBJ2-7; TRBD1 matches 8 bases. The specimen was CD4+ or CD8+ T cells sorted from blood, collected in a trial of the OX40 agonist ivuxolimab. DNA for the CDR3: TGTGCCACAGGGGGCCCCCTTTACGAGCAGTACTTC. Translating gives CATGGPLYEQYF.